This T cell receptor (beta chain) was captured in a study of shared clonotypes between healthy human individuals. Concerning this clone itself: Its antigen is not identified.

It was at deep level that the assay was run. Replicate PCRs from sorted subsets contained approximately 200 ng DNA, which is tens of thousands of T cell genomes. Sequencing used immunoSEQ multiplex PCR; TCRdb keeps in-frame clones, though not all of them. The sample consists of approximately 2,300,000 clones, approximately 90% of them appearing once. Study conclusions and caveats: It was the few donors that limited the genetic and exposure-history diversity represented. Clonotypes shared by all four donors outscored non-shared clonotypes in generation probability.

The CDR3 has 12 amino acids. The V gene's germline CDR1 is SQVTM and CDR2 ANQGSEA. Trimming took off 4 bases at V and 1 base at J, with 7 bases between the two ends. The receptor comes from a young man in good health. Some clones in this sample may be carry-over from other donors' samples. The rearrangement links TRBV29-1 to TRBJ2-5; no reliable D call. Sequenced input: naive CD4+ T cells from PBMCs. The subset is: CD45RA+ positively selected. The CDR3 region has the DNA TGCAGCGTTGGACCAGCCCAAGAGACCCAGTACTTC. Protein: CSVGPAQETQYF. The entire variable domain, with the rest obtained from reference TRBV29-1 and TRBJ2-5, is as follows: SAVISQKPSRDICQRGTSLTIQCQVDSQVTMMFWYRQQPGQSLTLIATANQGSEATYESGFVIDKFPISRPNLTFSTLTVSNMSPEDSSIYLCSVGPAQETQYFGPGTRLLVL.